These 14 T cell receptor beta chains share one sample of origin, sequenced in a study of blood T cell repertoires in COVID-19 (dated by TCRdb to the early 2020s). Libraries were prepared through the immunoSEQ multiplex PCR assay. Sourced from immuneACCESS, this table was stored by TCRdb with only in-frame sequences that have V and J called. A share of the clones is absent; for the studies checked, an unresolved V gene accounts for under half, and the remainder has no known explanation. In all, the sample holds 100,000 to 150,000 clones, and roughly nine tenths of those were seen once. The ten most abundant clones make up approximately 28% of the sample. Source material: peripheral blood. The receptors come from a man between 65 and 85 years old with active or convalescent COVID-19.

V is TRBV5-1 and J is TRBJ1-1; D is uncertain. The length of the CDR3 is 15 residues. Germline loops: CDR1 SGHRS, CDR2 YFSETQ. V was shortened by 4 bases and J by 0 bases, with 13 bases between the two germline ends. The CDR3 nucleotides are TGCGCCAGCAGCCCCAACCCCGGAGTGAACACTGAAGCTTTCTTT. Amino acid sequence: CASSPNPGVNTEAFF.

The rearrangement joins TRBV6-6 to TRBJ2-5; 10 bases line up with TRBD1. Germline lookup yields CDR1 MNHNY and CDR2 SVGAGI (reference sequence). CDR3 length equals 15 residues. The trim removed 2 bases at V and 5 bases at J, leaving 5 bases unmatched. The CDR3 DNA reads as TGTGCCAGCAGTTACCGACAGGGGGCGCGGGAGACCCAGTACTTC. Its protein product is CASSYRQGARETQYF.

This chain links TRBV6-5 with TRBJ2-5; 8 bases are a match to TRBD1. V trimming: 6 bases; J trimming: 0 bases; junction bases outside the gene matches: 6. The CDR3 has 15 amino acids. Germline loops: CDR1 MNHEY, CDR2 SVGAGI. CDR3 residues: CASRQGEMYQETQYF. CDR3 sequence (DNA): TGTGCCAGCAGACAGGGGGAAATGTACCAAGAGACCCAGTACTTC.

V usage is TRBV25-1 and J usage is TRBJ2-1; D uncertain. This CDR3 has 12 residues. Trimming left V 4 bases short and J 9 bases short, with 10 bases between. Germline CDR1 MGHDK, CDR2 SYGVNS. CDR3 sequence: CASSVLVGEQFF. CDR3 DNA sequence: TGTGCCAGCAGTGTCCTAGTAGGTGAGCAGTTCTTC.

This chain links TRBV19 with TRBJ2-1; 8 positions match TRBD2. Trimming at V came to 0 bases and at J to 7 bases, leaving 5 bases not matched to a gene. The V gene's germline CDR1 is LNHDA and CDR2 SQIVND (reference sequence). CDR3 size: 15 residues. The CDR3 loop is CASSIEAGAGNEQFF. Written as DNA, the CDR3 is TGTGCCAGTAGTATAGAAGCGGGAGCTGGAAATGAGCAGTTCTTC.

This clone turned up a few times. V and J are TRBV18 and TRBJ1-6, with 7 positions matching TRBD1. CDR3 length: 14 residues. Germline CDR1 reads KGHSH; CDR2 reads LQKENI. Unmatched junction bases numbered 8, after V lost 8 bases and J lost 7 bases. CDR3 in amino acids: CASRVQGDNSPLHF. For the CDR3, the DNA is TGTGCCAGCCGAGTTCAGGGGGACAATTCACCCCTCCACTTT.

This chain uses TRBV5-1 with TRBJ1-1; D not certain. CDR1 SGHRS and CDR2 YFSETQ come from the germline V gene. The CDR3 is made up of 15 amino acids. V was clipped by 1 base and J by 0 bases, with 10 bases between them. CDR3 amino acids: CASSLSAVMNTEAFF. CDR3 DNA sequence: TGCGCCAGCAGCTTGAGTGCAGTGATGAACACTGAAGCTTTCTTT.

The CDR3 loop reads CASSRRGGGETQYF. DNA for the CDR3: TGTGCCAGCAGCCGCCGGGGGGGTGGAGAGACCCAGTACTTC. The V and J genes are TRBV6-5 and TRBJ2-5; 8 bases line up with TRBD2. The J segment lost 4 bases and the V segment lost 6 bases, leaving 7 bases of the junction unmatched. Germline V gives CDR1 MNHEY, CDR2 SVGAGI. The CDR3 consists of 14 residues.

This clone came up a few times. The chain joins TRBV28 to TRBJ1-5, with 7 bases lining up with TRBD1. This CDR3 is built from 15 residues. The junction had 11 bases not matched to a gene; V was cut back by 5 bases and J by 7 bases. Per the germline V gene, CDR1 is MDHEN and CDR2 is SYDVKM. CDR3 sequence reads: CASSLLDREVQPQHF. The CDR3 bases are TGTGCCAGCAGTCTCCTCGACAGGGAGGTCCAGCCCCAGCATTTT.

This sequence joins TRBV25-1 and TRBJ2-1; D gene unclear. The CDR3 sequence is 12 residues long. CDR1 and CDR2 (germline): MGHDK, SYGVNS. V was cut by 7 bases and J by 4 bases, with 8 bases left in between. CDR3 nucleotides: TGTGCCAGCACCACCGGGTACAATGAGCAGTTCTTC. It yields the protein CASTTGYNEQFF.

A single count supports this clone. V gene TRBV18 combines with J gene TRBJ1-4; D is possibly TRBD1 (5 bases). The germline V and J ends were trimmed by 4 bases and 0 bases, with 9 bases remaining between them. Germline V lookup: CDR1 KGHSH, CDR2 LQKENI. The CDR3 runs 15 residues. The CDR3 loop is CASSLDSATNEKLFF. CDR3 sequence (DNA): TGTGCCAGCTCACTCGACAGTGCAACTAATGAAAAACTGTTTTTT.

This chain links TRBV27 with TRBJ2-5, with 7 bases lining up with TRBD1. From germline, CDR1 is MNHEY and CDR2 SMNVEV (reference sequence). The CDR3 spans 15 residues. Germline trimming cut 6 bases from V and 4 bases from J; bases unmatched to any gene: 11. CDR3 sequence: CASSSPGTDPETQYF. The CDR3, as DNA: TGTGCCAGCAGCTCTCCCGGGACAGACCCAGAGACCCAGTACTTC.

The rearrangement uses TRBV5-5 and TRBJ2-7; 10 nucleotides line up with TRBD1. J gave up 2 bases and V 1 base, and 3 bases lay outside the gene matches. The germline gives CDR1 SGHKS, CDR2 YYEKEE (reference sequence). This CDR3 has 15 amino acids. The CDR3 DNA sequence: TGTGCCAGCAGCTTGCGACAGGGGGCCACCTACGAGCAGTACTTC. Protein sequence: CASSLRQGATYEQYF.

The chain employs TRBV28 and TRBJ2-3, with TRBD2 matching over 8 bases. Germline loops: CDR1 MDHEN, CDR2 SYDVKM. This CDR3 spans 15 amino acids. Losses at the gene ends were 5 bases for V and 1 base for J; bases not matched to a gene: 5. CDR3 nucleotide sequence: TGTGCCAGCAGTAGCCACGGGGGGGGCACAGATACGCAGTATTTT. Its protein product is CASSSHGGGTDTQYF. The full variable domain, with the rest looked up from reference TRBV28 and TRBJ2-3, is DVKVTQSSRYLVKRTGEKVFLECVQDMDHENMFWYRQDPGLGLRLIYFSYDVKMKEKGDIPEGYSVSREKKERFSLILESASTNQTSMYLCASSSHGGGTDTQYFGPGTRLTVL.